Shown below are 20 T cell receptor beta chains from a single sample sequenced in a study of control samples from healthy donors and cancer patients. Using immunoSEQ multiplex PCR, the repertoire was profiled, and TCRdb retains in-frame clones only, with some absent. The sample includes fewer than 250,000 clones, around 90% of them seen just once. Sequenced: blood. These receptors were taken from a man aged 30 to 45 in good health.

The DNA for the CDR3 is TGTGCCAGCAGTGAAGAGGCGGTCGGTGAGCAGTTCTTC. It is translated as CASSEEAVGEQFF. The V gene is TRBV2, the J gene TRBJ2-1; D is unresolved. V was cut by 1 base and J by 9 bases, with 10 bases left in between. This CDR3 contains 13 residues. The germline V gene encodes CDR1 SNHLY and CDR2 FYNNEI. Drawing the rest from reference TRBV2 and TRBJ2-1, the complete variable domain is EPEVTQTPSHQVTQMGQEVILRCVPISNHLYFYWYRQILGQKVEFLVSFYNNEISEKSEIFDDQFSVERPDGSNFTLKIRSTKLEDSAMYFCASSEEAVGEQFFGPGTRLTVL.

The V gene is TRBV6-6, the J gene TRBJ2-7; D not resolved. CDR3 length: 15 residues. With 5 bases removed from V and 2 bases from J, the gap between germline ends came to 16 bases. Germline values: CDR1 MNHNY, CDR2 SVGAGI (reference sequence). CDR3 amino acids: CASSPRQLTAYEQYF. Here the CDR3 DNA reads TGTGCCAGCAGTCCCCGGCAACTCACCGCCTACGAGCAGTACTTC.

The DNA for the CDR3 is TGTGCCAGCAGTCACGGACAGGGGGCGGATGAGCAGTTCTTC. Its translation is CASSHGQGADEQFF. The chain joins TRBV27 to TRBJ2-1; 11 bases are a match to TRBD1. Trimming cost V 5 bases and J 8 bases; bases outside gene matches: 5. The CDR3 extends over 14 amino acids. In germline, CDR1 is MNHEY, CDR2 SMNVEV (reference sequence).

This clone is medium-sized within its sample. The chain uses TRBV7-8 and TRBJ2-1; no clear D gene. Germline loops: CDR1 SGHVS, CDR2 FQNEAQ. The CDR3 is 13 amino acids. Trimming removed 1 base from V and 9 bases from J, with 10 bases in between. The CDR3: CASSLGERSEQFF. The CDR3 DNA reads TGTGCCAGCAGCTTAGGCGAAAGGAGTGAGCAGTTCTTC.

The chain recombines TRBV2 with TRBJ2-4; D possibly uses TRBD1 or TRBD2 (6 bases each). CDR1 is SNHLY and CDR2 is FYNNEI in the germline V gene. Between the trimmed V and J ends, which lost 6 bases and 6 bases, there was a span of 18 bases. This CDR3 spans 15 amino acids. The DNA of the CDR3 is TGTGCCAGCAGCGGTCGGGACTCCAGGGGAAACATTCAGTACTTC. Protein sequence: CASSGRDSRGNIQYF.

Of note for this clone: Different DNA sequences within this sample yield the same CDR3. The gene calls are TRBV6-5 and TRBJ1-1; D is undetermined. CDR3 length equals 12 residues. The germline gives CDR1 MNHEY, CDR2 SVGAGI. Trimming left V 7 bases short and J 1 base short, with 7 bases between. CDR3 sequence (DNA): TGTGCCAGCAATTCAGGGAACACTGAAGCTTTCTTT. This sequence encodes CASNSGNTEAFF.

In nucleotides, the CDR3 is TGTGCCAGCAGCTTAGGGACAGGGTATTCCCAGCCCCAGCATTTT. Its protein product is CASSLGTGYSQPQHF. This chain connects TRBV7-6 to TRBJ1-5; TRBD1 aligns across 8 bases. Looked up from germline, CDR1 is SGHVS and CDR2 is FNYEAQ. The V and J ends lost 1 base and 7 bases, in that order; junction bases with no gene match: 6. This CDR3 contains 15 residues.

The chain joins TRBV10-3 to TRBJ1-1; 10 bases agree with TRBD1. CDR1 is ENHRY and CDR2 is SYGVKD in the germline V gene. This CDR3 has 14 residues. V dropped 6 bases and J dropped 3; count of bases not matched to a gene: 4. CDR3 DNA sequence: TGTGCCATCAGGGGGACAGGGGACCACACTGAAGCTTTCTTT. It codes for CAIRGTGDHTEAFF.

The chain is built from TRBV30 and TRBJ1-5; D gene unclear. V lost 0 bases to trimming and J lost 11 bases, with 20 bases between them. The CDR3 length is 15 residues. Germline CDR1 reads GTSNPN; CDR2 reads SVGIG (reference sequence). DNA for the CDR3: TGTGCCTGGAGTGTTTCCCACTCAGGTACCCGGGCCCAGCATTTT. This translates into CAWSVSHSGTRAQHF.

The chain is built from TRBV2 and TRBJ2-1; D possibly corresponds to TRBD1 (6 bases). V was pared by 6 bases and J by 3 bases, with 9 bases between. The germline V gene has CDR1 SNHLY and CDR2 FYNNEI. The CDR3 is 13 amino acids. CDR3 bases: TGTGCCAGCAGGGCGGACAGCTACAATGAGCAGTTCTTC. Translation gives CASRADSYNEQFF.

The chain joins TRBV19 to TRBJ1-3, with D possibly TRBD1 on 6 matching bases. V lost 4 bases and J lost 1, with 14 bases in between. The CDR3 totals 16 residues. The germline V gene has CDR1 LNHDA and CDR2 SQIVND (reference sequence). Written as DNA, the CDR3 is TGTGCCAGTAGTAGACCGGGACAACCTTCTGGAAACACCATATATTTT. It specifies CASSRPGQPSGNTIYF.

This clone was recorded once. V is TRBV19 and J is TRBJ2-6; the D gene is possibly TRBD1 (6 bases). V was cut by 3 bases and J by 6 bases, with 21 bases left in between. This CDR3 is 18 amino acids long. CDR1 and CDR2 (germline): LNHDA, SQIVND (reference sequence). The DNA for the CDR3 is TGTGCCAGTAGTATGAAACGACAGGCTTGGAAGGAGGCCAACGTCCTGACTTTC. It is translated as CASSMKRQAWKEANVLTF.

CDR3 amino acids: CASSLELAGGLNEQFF. The CDR3 DNA reads as TGCGCCAGCAGCTTGGAATTAGCGGGGGGGCTCAATGAGCAGTTCTTC. V usage is TRBV5-1 and J usage is TRBJ2-1; 11 nucleotides line up with TRBD2. The CDR3 has 16 amino acids. The germline gives CDR1 SGHRS, CDR2 YFSETQ. Trimming took 0 bases from V and 6 from J; bases not matched to a gene: 5.

The chain joins TRBV6-4 to TRBJ2-3; 11 positions agree with TRBD2. Trimming removed 0 bases from V and 2 bases from J; junction bases left unmatched: 1. CDR3 length equals 16 residues. Germline V gene sequence: CDR1 MRHNA, CDR2 SNTAGT. DNA of the CDR3: TGTGCCAGCAGTGACTCGGGACTAGCGGACACAGATACGCAGTATTTT. Protein sequence: CASSDSGLADTDTQYF.

The chain carries TRBV6-2 or TRBV6-3 and TRBJ2-7; D is perhaps TRBD1 or TRBD2 (5 bases each). The CDR3 has 13 residues. Per the germline V gene, CDR1 is MNHEY and CDR2 is SVGEGT. The V end was cut by 7 bases, the J end by 5 bases, with 15 bases between. The CDR3 loop is CASTPDWGNEQYF. The CDR3 coding sequence is TGTGCCAGCACCCCGGATTGGGGGAACGAGCAGTACTTC.

The rearrangement joins TRBV19 to TRBJ2-1, with 11 positions matching TRBD1. Unmatched junction bases numbered 7, after V lost 3 bases and J lost 9 bases. Looked up from germline, CDR1 is LNHDA and CDR2 is SQIVND (reference sequence). This CDR3 is built from 15 residues. CDR3 DNA: TGTGCCAGTAGTATGGACCGGACAGGGGGCCCTGAGCAGTTCTTC. Its protein product is CASSMDRTGGPEQFF.

CDR3 nucleotide sequence: TGTGCCAGCAGGTTAGCGGGGGAAATCTACGAGCAGTACTTC. Translated: CASRLAGEIYEQYF. The chain joins TRBV6-5 to TRBJ2-7; 9 positions match TRBD2. In germline, CDR1 is MNHEY, CDR2 SVGAGI. The CDR3 extends over 14 amino acids. V was pared by 6 bases and J by 3 bases, with 6 bases of the junction left unmatched.

The chain links TRBV5-8 to TRBJ2-7; 7 bases agree with TRBD1. The CDR3 consists of 14 residues. V lost 4 bases to trimming and J lost 4 bases; unmatched junction nucleotides: 8. Germline V gives CDR1 SGHTS, CDR2 YDEGEE. Written as DNA, the CDR3 is TGTGCCAGCAGCGAAGCAGACAGGGAGTACGAGCAGTACTTC. Protein sequence: CASSEADREYEQYF.

The chain recombines TRBV5-6 with TRBJ2-7; the D is unclear. Between the trimmed V and J ends, which lost 1 base and 4 bases, there was a span of 12 bases. Germline loops: CDR1 SGHDT, CDR2 YYEEEE. The length of the CDR3 is 14 residues. CDR3: CASSLIGFGYEQYF. In DNA form, the CDR3 reads TGTGCCAGCAGCTTGATAGGGTTCGGTTACGAGCAGTACTTC. The variable domain in full, with the rest retrieved from reference TRBV5-6 and TRBJ2-7, is DAGVTQSPTHLIKTRGQQVTLRCSPKSGHDTVSWYQQALGQGPQFIFQYYEEEERQRGNFPDRFSGHQFPNYSSELNVNALLLGDSALYLCASSLIGFGYEQYFGPGTRLTVT.

The chain recombines TRBV9 with TRBJ2-1; TRBD1 agrees at 8 bases. The junction had 5 bases not matched to a gene; V was cut back by 0 bases and J by 6 bases. Per germline, CDR1 SGDLS and CDR2 YYNGEE. There are 15 residues in the CDR3. CDR3 residues: CASSVGQGAGNEQFF. Here the CDR3 DNA reads TGTGCCAGCAGCGTAGGGCAGGGGGCGGGCAATGAGCAGTTCTTC. The variable domain in full, with the rest retrieved from reference TRBV9 and TRBJ2-1, is DSGVTQTPKHLITATGQRVTLRCSPRSGDLSVYWYQQSLDQGLQFLIQYYNGEERAKGNILERFSAQQFPDLHSELNLSSLELGDSALYFCASSVGQGAGNEQFFGPGTRLTVL.